Presented here are 22 T cell receptor beta chains from one specimen sequenced in a study of T cell responses to AZD1222 COVID-19 vaccine. The method was immunoSEQ multiplex PCR; TCRdb's version includes in-frame clones alone and lacks a portion of them. The sample has about 93,000 clones, around nine tenths seen once. The sample consisted of peripheral blood, taken on day 0 of MenACWY control vaccination. Receptors originate from an adult in good health.

The J gene is TRBJ2-7, the V gene TRBV15; tentatively, D is TRBD1 or TRBD2 (5 bases each). The CDR3 totals 17 residues. Trimming pared 0 bases from V and 2 bases from J, leaving 17 bases between. Looked up from germline, CDR1 is LNHNV and CDR2 is YYDKDF (reference sequence). The CDR3 sequence is CATSRDRVGTGTYEQYF. CDR3 nucleotide sequence: TGTGCCACCAGCAGAGATCGGGTTGGGACCGGAACCTACGAGCAGTACTTC.

The chain joins TRBV9 to TRBJ1-6; 7 positions match TRBD1. The CDR3 runs 15 residues. From germline, CDR1 is SGDLS and CDR2 YYNGEE. V dropped 3 bases and J dropped 9; count of bases not matched to a gene: 9. The CDR3 is CASSAEGAMASPLHF. The DNA of the CDR3 is TGTGCCAGCAGCGCCGAGGGGGCGATGGCTTCACCCCTCCACTTT.

The CDR3 spells CASSYGDWHSSGAFF. The CDR3 DNA is TGTGCCAGCAGTTACGGAGATTGGCACAGTTCGGGAGCTTTCTTT. The genes are TRBV6-5 and TRBJ1-1, with D uncertain. Germline assignment: CDR1 MNHEY and CDR2 SVGAGI. This CDR3 contains 15 residues. Trimming took 2 bases from V and 10 from J, leaving 20 bases between them.

The chain has TRBV13 and TRBJ2-1, with 10 nucleotides matching TRBD1. Germline CDR1 PRHDT, CDR2 FYEKMQ (reference sequence). V lost 4 bases to trimming and J lost 9 bases; unmatched junction nucleotides: 12. The CDR3 is made up of 16 amino acids. CDR3 DNA sequence: TGTGCCAGCAGCTCCCTAGGACAGGGGGTTGTTAGTGAGCAGTTCTTC. Protein product: CASSSLGQGVVSEQFF.

The chain uses TRBV28 and TRBJ2-1, with D uncertain. CDR1 and CDR2 from the germline V gene are MDHEN and SYDVKM. The length of the CDR3 is 13 residues. V was shortened by 2 bases and J by 1 base, with 3 bases between the two germline ends. The CDR3 region is CASSLPSYNEQFF. As DNA, the CDR3 is TGTGCCAGCAGTTTACCTTCCTACAATGAGCAGTTCTTC.

The chain has TRBV4-2 and TRBJ2-3; 14 bases line up with TRBD2. This CDR3 has 15 amino acids. V gave up 4 bases and J gave up 6 bases; unmatched junction bases: 3. CDR1 LGHNA and CDR2 YNFKEQ come from the germline V gene. CDR3 sequence (DNA): TGTGCCAGCAGCCCGACTAGCGGGGGGGTGGATACGCAGTATTTT. Its translation: CASSPTSGGVDTQYF.

The rearrangement links TRBV11-2 to TRBJ2-1; 15 nucleotides align to TRBD2. Trimming removed 4 bases from V and 1 base from J; junction bases left unmatched: 5. CDR1 SGHAT and CDR2 FQNNGV come from the germline V gene. The CDR3 is made up of 18 amino acids. This CDR3 is CASSSGLAGGPSYNEQFF. CDR3 nucleotide sequence: TGTGCCAGCAGCTCGGGACTAGCGGGGGGCCCTTCCTACAATGAGCAGTTCTTC.

V is TRBV10-2 and J is TRBJ1-2; 7 bases fit TRBD1. This CDR3 comprises 12 residues. V lost 5 bases, J lost 4 bases, and 1 base stayed unmatched. From germline, CDR1 is WSHSY and CDR2 SAAADI. The chain's CDR3 is CASSRDSYGYTF. In DNA form, the CDR3 reads TGCGCCAGCAGTCGGGACAGCTATGGCTACACCTTC.

The chain combines TRBV5-1 with TRBJ2-3; 7 nucleotides agree with TRBD1. Germline V CDR1 and CDR2: SGHRS, YFSETQ. V shed 4 bases and J 2 bases; nucleotides not matched to a gene: 13. The CDR3 sequence is 17 residues long. The CDR3 DNA reads TGCGCCAGCAGCCGTGCTAAGGGGGCGATTTTCACAGATACGCAGTATTTT. Amino acid sequence: CASSRAKGAIFTDTQYF.

This chain uses TRBV2 with TRBJ2-3, with TRBD1 matching over 9 bases. This CDR3 is built from 15 residues. Germline V gives CDR1 SNHLY, CDR2 FYNNEI. After removal of 6 bases from V and 4 bases from J, the junction contained 8 bases not matched to a gene. For the CDR3, the DNA is TGTGCCAGCAGGAGGGGACAGGGAGCGTCAGATACGCAGTATTTT. Its protein is CASRRGQGASDTQYF.

This clone was observed a handful of times. This chain connects TRBV20-1 to TRBJ1-1; D not certain. Trimming pared 3 bases from V and 3 bases from J, leaving 8 bases between. The CDR3 has 12 amino acids. Germline V gene lookup returns CDR1 DFQATT and CDR2 SNEGSKA (reference sequence). CDR3 protein: CSASQRDTEAFF. CDR3 DNA: TGCAGTGCTAGTCAGAGAGACACTGAAGCTTTCTTT.

V and J are TRBV3-1 (or the pseudogene TRBV3-2) and TRBJ1-2; D unclear. V lost 4 bases to trimming and J lost 5 bases, with 14 bases between them. The germline V gene encodes CDR1 LGHDT and CDR2 YNNKEL (reference sequence). This CDR3 spans 14 amino acids. CDR3 nucleotide sequence: TGTGCCAGCAGCCGAGCAGGATCGGCATATGGCTACACCTTC. Its protein product is CASSRAGSAYGYTF.

This clone was seen only a few times. The chain has TRBV2 and TRBJ2-2; D is unclear. The CDR3 runs 13 residues. Trimming removed 5 bases from V and 1 base from J, with 5 bases in between. Germline CDR1 is SNHLY and CDR2 is FYNNEI. CDR3 bases: TGTGCCAGCAGTATAGGGAACACCGGGGAGCTGTTTTTT. Protein: CASSIGNTGELFF.

This clone was seen once. This sequence joins TRBV29-1 and TRBJ1-2; D uncertain. The germline gives CDR1 SQVTM, CDR2 ANQGSEA. This CDR3 region has 13 residues. Trimming took off 1 base at V and 4 bases at J, with 10 bases between the two ends. The CDR3 is CSVEAGRGYGYTF. In nucleotides, the CDR3 is TGCAGCGTTGAAGCGGGCAGAGGCTATGGCTACACCTTC.

The chain employs TRBV3-1 (or the pseudogene TRBV3-2) and TRBJ1-6; 9 positions match TRBD1. Trimming removed 5 bases from V and 9 bases from J; junction bases left unmatched: 8. From germline, CDR1 is LGHDT and CDR2 YNNKEL (reference sequence). The CDR3 is made up of 15 amino acids. The CDR3 here is CASSTSGTGSSPLHF. The CDR3 region has the DNA TGTGCCAGCAGCACGTCCGGGACAGGGAGTTCACCCCTCCACTTT.

The rearrangement links TRBV9 to TRBJ2-1; tentatively, D is TRBD1 (6 bases). The germline CDR1 and CDR2 sequences are SGDLS and YYNGEE. V was cut by 3 bases and J by 2 bases, with 12 bases left in between. This CDR3 comprises 15 residues. In DNA, the CDR3 is TGTGCCAGCAGCGCGACAGGCGATCCCTACAATGAGCAGTTCTTC. It translates to CASSATGDPYNEQFF.

The chain uses TRBV4-3 and TRBJ2-3; 8 bases agree with TRBD2. The CDR3 is 16 residues long. Germline CDR1 reads LGHNA; CDR2 reads YSLEER. The trim removed 0 bases at V and 4 bases at J, leaving 6 bases unmatched. The CDR3 sequence is CASSQEDRGGADTQYF. DNA of the CDR3: TGCGCCAGCAGCCAAGAGGATCGGGGGGGGGCAGATACGCAGTATTTT.

The rearrangement uses TRBV27 and TRBJ1-1; D is uncertain. Per germline, CDR1 MNHEY and CDR2 SMNVEV (reference sequence). The CDR3 spans 13 residues. V lost 1 base, J lost 5 bases, and 8 bases lay in between. The CDR3, as DNA: TGTGCCAGCAGTTTATTGGGGAGGACTGAAGCTTTCTTT. Translated: CASSLLGRTEAFF.

This clone is a singleton in its sample. The rearrangement uses TRBV4-3 and TRBJ1-2; 7 bases map to TRBD1. V lost 4 bases, J lost 2 bases, and 1 base stayed unmatched. Germline CDR1 is LGHNA and CDR2 is YSLEER. The CDR3 is made up of 13 amino acids. CDR3: CASSLDRNYGYTF. Written as DNA, the CDR3 is TGCGCCAGCAGCCTGGACAGGAACTATGGCTACACCTTC.

The chain combines TRBV15 with TRBJ2-1; 8 bases line up with TRBD1. The CDR3 is made up of 14 amino acids. CDR1 is LNHNV, CDR2 YYDKDF, per germline (reference sequence). Trimming removed 3 bases from V and 5 bases from J; junction bases left unmatched: 3. CDR3 nucleotides: TGTGCCACCAGCAGGGAGACAGGGGACAATGAGCAGTTCTTC. Its translation: CATSRETGDNEQFF.

The chain couples TRBV6-5 to TRBJ1-3, with 10 bases fitting TRBD1. This CDR3 region has 14 residues. CDR1 is MNHEY, CDR2 SVGAGI, per germline. V trimming: 6 bases; J trimming: 7 bases; junction bases outside the gene matches: 6. The CDR3 DNA reads TGTGCCAGCAGCGAGACAGGGGGCCCCAACACCATATATTTT. This gives the protein CASSETGGPNTIYF.

The chain uses TRBV2 and TRBJ2-2; the match to TRBD2 covers 8 bases. The V gene end was trimmed by 6 bases and the J gene end by 2 bases; junction bases not matched to a gene: 5. In germline, CDR1 is SNHLY, CDR2 FYNNEI. The CDR3 runs 15 residues. The CDR3 reads CASSRGGANTGELFF. CDR3 DNA: TGTGCCAGCAGCCGGGGGGGCGCTAACACCGGGGAGCTGTTTTTT.